This T cell receptor beta chain is from a study of beta chain features in type 1 diabetes. Turning to the study itself: Cell yields, gender and age were similar in healthy donors and patients.

About this clone: The antigen is not known.

Study findings and constraints: Across patients, naive, central memory and Treg TCRB repertoires exhibited apparently greater similarity than was observed across healthy donors.

cDNA synthesis used the whole RNA isolate, giving expressed TCRB sequences. Sequenced by immunoSEQ multiplex PCR; TCRdb stores in-frame clones only, minus some. The sample has 120,000 to 150,000 clones; about 7% are singletons. The CDR3 spans 17 residues. V dropped 0 bases and J dropped 7; count of bases not matched to a gene: 7. Germline V gene sequence: CDR1 MGHRA, CDR2 YSYEKL. Sequencing input: central memory CD4+ T cells from blood. The sequence was obtained from a woman aged 25-40 years in good health. The chain uses TRBV4-1 and TRBJ2-1; 12 bases are a match to TRBD2. In DNA, the CDR3 is TGCGCCAGCAGCCAAGAGGCCCTAGCGGGAGGGGGGAATGAGCAGTTCTTC. Protein sequence: CASSQEALAGGGNEQFF.